This T cell receptor beta chain stems from a study of shared clonotypes between healthy human individuals (dated by TCRdb to the early 2020s). Regarding the study in general: Three men and a couple of women, aged 18 to 49 years, made up the cohort. Per donor, leukapheresis produced somewhere between about 0.85 and 10 billion PBMCs. Per donor, three plates each were used for CD4 naive and CD4 memory, two for CD8 naive, and one for CD8 memory. Libraries were prepared and TCR repertoires were sequenced by different laboratories using diverse techniques, in order to increase sequencing depth and limit assay-specific biases. To estimate repertoire size and how much clonotype sharing occurs between individuals, the study deeply sequenced the blood TCR repertoires of several healthy adults. Results the study describes overall, beyond this receptor: Sampling was restricted to blood, and TCR repertoires in tissue are likely to differ from TCR repertoires in blood. When a few donors were compared, the shared fraction of clonotypes was about 5% for naive CD4, roughly 3.3% for naive CD8, more than 2% for memory CD4, and under 0.5% for memory CD8. Larger estimated clonotype richness was generally found for naive subsets than for memory subsets. Compared with non-shared clonotypes, clonotypes shared by all four sorted-subset donors had higher generation probabilities. Based on pairwise subsampling, the degree of clonotype sharing among donors was expected to be affected by sequencing depth. Even with the large sequencing depth, rarefaction of the sorted-subset datasets indicated that sequencing was incomplete. The genetic and exposure-history diversity represented was limited by the small number of donors.

The germline V gene (reference sequence) gives CDR1 as MNHEY and CDR2 as SMNVEV. V sheds 5 bases and J sheds 4 bases, leaving 17 bases between their ends. Including cysteine and phenylalanine, the CDR3 has 15 amino acids. Left in the record is the CDR3 DNA by itself, 45 bases read in frame from the first base. The donors were healthy, HIV-negative adults who had no recently reported acute infections or vaccinations. Every donor was a Caucasian adult residing in Nashville, Tennessee, USA. CD8 memory samples consisted of magnetically selected CD45RO+ cells combined with CCR7-negative CD45RA+ effector memory (TemRA) cells. After blood collection by leukapheresis, PBMCs were isolated using Ficoll-Histopaque density gradient centrifugation and then cryopreserved in the vapor phase of liquid nitrogen. Analytical flow cytometry was used to check the purity and quantity of every magnetically sorted T cell population. From each sorted fraction, genomic DNA was isolated and quantified by UV absorbance on a Nanodrop 2000c.

Worth noting for this clone: There is no known antigen for this receptor. No quality values exist for individual bases; no much larger clone is one base distant.

TCR CDR3 regions were amplified from genomic DNA by multiplex PCR using the deep immunoSEQ assay. Extracted genomic DNA from each cell subset was spread evenly across all wells of several immunoSEQ 96-well plates, with each plate serving as a replicate. Each replicate PCR for sorted subsets received around 0.2 ug genomic DNA, equal to tens of thousands of T cell genomes. The purified libraries were quantified using a Qubit 3.0 fluorometer, sized with a Bioanalyzer 2100, and then quantified again using the KAPA Library Quantification kit. Each immunoSEQ 96-well plate was sequenced on its own single-read 150-cycle Illumina NextSeq 550 flow cell. In the paper's pipeline: Because the immunoSEQ output held only junctional sequences and lacked quality scores, the filtering could not match the filtering applied to full-length reads. Sequences were annotated with PyIR, a Python wrapper for IgBLAST v1.9, using IMGT germline references to assign V/J genes and CDR3. Any read was removed if the V/J assignment was weak (E-value above 1e-6), the CDR3 was missing, or the read contained stop codons, out-of-frame junctions, or ambiguous translated residues. A V3J clonotype was defined by an identical inferred V gene, J gene, and CDR3 amino acid sequence. To compute the percentage overlap between repertoires, the number of shared unique clonotypes was divided by the size of the smaller repertoire. Richness of each repertoire was evaluated using RTK rarefaction, the Chao1 estimator, and Recon v2.1 estimates of unobserved clonotypes. Generation probabilities were computed with OLGA for all TCRbeta clonotypes obtained by the gDNA method from four donors. The source is immuneACCESS, and TCRdb retained only in-frame sequences with V and J called. Part of the clones is not carried over; for the studies checked, unresolved V genes explain less than half of this, and the remainder is unexplained. The D gene and trimming were derived from the DNA, and the V and J assignments and clone size from that table. The sample data list 650,000 to 700,000 clones, and about nine tenths of these were observed just once. 30% to 40% of the sample rests with the top ten.

The TCR originated in a man aged 18 to 30 in good health. Some clones in this sample may be carry-over from other donors' samples. Recombination connected TRBV27 to TRBJ1-2; a tentative D call is TRBD1 (5 bases match). The sample taken for sequencing was memory CD8+ T cells from PBMCs. In the paper's terms, the cell subset or site label means: CD45RO+ cells pooled with CCR7-negative TemRA cells. Here is the DNA: TGTGCCAGCAGTAACCGGGACGGAGTCAGCTATGGCTACACCTTC. It translates to CASSNRDGVSYGYTF.